This TCR beta chain was identified in a study of vaccination and CD4 T cells after COVID-19. Overall study context: Cultures acting as controls obtained a CEFX pool, an HIV-1 Nef pool, or no peptide. Study findings and constraints: Median about 90% of reactive clones detected in convalescent patients emerged only post-vaccination.

Between the trimmed V and J ends, which lost 3 bases and 2 bases, there was a span of 16 bases. The CDR3 is 16 amino acids. The germline V gene encodes CDR1 DFQATT and CDR2 SNEGSKA (reference sequence). Once obtained from cultured CD4+ T cells, the DNA was sequenced using the Oncomine TCR Beta short-read assay. TCRdb used MiXCR to reprocess the PCR reads, holding one entry per CDR3 protein. The data contain 5,000 to 7,500 distinct CDR3 sequences, around 47% of them singletons. Treatment given: roughly 11-day PBMC culture with coronavirus spike peptide pools or control peptides (ViraFEST assay). An unexposed donor provided the CD4+ T cells, which were collected before the COVID-19 pandemic (2011-2018). Peptide pool stimulation in ViraFEST expanded antigen-specific T cells, whose TCRs were then sequenced. Half-medium replacement with fresh IL-2 medium took place on days 3 and 7. With respect to this clonotype: Its specificity is unknown.

Sequences were obtained from CD4+ T cells from blood, cultured in vitro. This clonotype was sampled from a human donor in good health. The chain joins TRBV20-1 to TRBJ2-2; tentative D call: TRBD1 (6 bases). The CDR3 sequence is CSARDPGQPNTGELFF. CDR3 sequence (DNA): TGCAGTGCTAGGGATCCAGGACAGCCTAACACCGGGGAGCTGTTTTTT.